Included here is one T cell receptor beta chain sequence, with context. This specimen belongs to a study of T cell responses to AZD1222 COVID-19 vaccine. Assay used: immunoSEQ multiplex PCR; TCRdb lists only in-frame clones, some missing. The sample yields fewer than 150,000 clones, approximately 89% seen once. This CDR3 region has 16 residues. The germline CDR1 and CDR2 sequences are MDHEN and SYDVKM. The J segment lost 6 bases and the V segment lost 6 bases, leaving 13 bases of the junction unmatched. The material was peripheral blood, obtained on day 0 of AZD1222 vaccination. This TCR derives from an adult in good health. The V gene is TRBV28, the J gene TRBJ2-2, with 7 nucleotides matching TRBD1. Written as DNA, the CDR3 is TGTGCCAGCAGCGTTACAGGGGAGCGGATAGCCGGGGAGCTGTTTTTT. Translating gives CASSVTGERIAGELFF.